The rows below give T cell receptor beta chains drawn from one sample of a study of Graves' ophthalmopathy and Graves' hyperthyroidism. TCRdb redid the calling of the multiplex PCR reads with MiXCR, one entry per CDR3 protein. The table lists around 590,000 distinct CDR3 sequences, less than 45% of them singletons. Sequencing input: peripheral blood or thyroid tissue (not recorded which). The receptor source for this set is an adult man with Graves' hyperthyroidism. Each CDR3 is given with its conserved first and last residue. The D gene is left open where the match is weak. Size is stated for part of the rows, as once, few or many counts, or as a class when the clone is expanded.

j_gene	d_gene	v_gene	abundance	CDR3nt	CDR3aa
TRBJ1-2	.	TRBV25-1	.	TGTGCCAGCAGTGAATGGGGGGTGCTCTCTGGAAACACCTTC	CASSEWGVLSGNTF
TRBJ1-5	.	TRBV7-9	many	TGTGCCAACAGCTTAGATGGACAGATCAATCAGCCCCAGCATTTT	CANSLDGQINQPQHF
TRBJ1-5	TRBD1	TRBV7-2	.	TGTGCCAGCAGCCGACAGGGCTTCAATCAGCCCCAGCATTTT	CASSRQGFNQPQHF
TRBJ2-7	TRBD2	TRBV7-2	many	TGTGCCAGCAGCTTATTCGGGCTAGCGGTTAGCGCGGGCTACGAGCAGTACTTC	CASSLFGLAVSAGYEQYF
TRBJ1-2	TRBD1	TRBV5-1	.	TGCGCCAGCAGCTTGGGGATACTAGACAGGGGCGGCTATGGCTACACCTTC	CASSLGILDRGGYGYTF
TRBJ1-1	.	TRBV11-2	.	TGTGCCAGCAGCCCGACAGAACACACTGAAGCTTTCTTT	CASSPTEHTEAFF
TRBJ1-5	TRBD1	TRBV10-3	many	TGTGCCATCAGTGAGACAGGGGTTGGATATAGCAATCAGCCCCAGCATTTT	CAISETGVGYSNQPQHF
TRBJ2-7	TRBD1	TRBV30	.	TGTGCCTGGAGTCGCGGACAGGGGGCTGCTGGGCAGTACTTC	CAWSRGQGAAGQYF
TRBJ2-7	TRBD2	TRBV7-9	.	TGTGCCAGCAGCCACACACCGGGACTAGCGGGAGCGGGGGCTGGTGGGCAGTACTTC	CASSHTPGLAGAGAGGQYF
TRBJ2-1	.	TRBV12-3/TRBV12-4	.	TGTGCCAGCAGCCGAAAGCAAGAGCAGTTCTTC	CASSRKQEQFF
TRBJ1-2	TRBD1	TRBV7-3	.	TGTGCCAGCAGCTTAGTCGGGGACAGAAGGACGGGTGGCTACACCTTC	CASSLVGDRRTGGYTF
TRBJ1-1	.	TRBV3-1	few	TGTGCCAGCAGCCAATCGGGACATTTGAACACTGAAGCTTTCTTT	CASSQSGHLNTEAFF
TRBJ1-2	.	TRBV6-5	many	TGTGCCAGCAGTTACTCACAGGGAGGATACGGCTACACCTTC	CASSYSQGGYGYTF
TRBJ1-2	TRBD1	TRBV19	.	TGTGCCAGTAGTGAGGCCGGGACAGTTGTTCTTGGCTACACCTTC	CASSEAGTVVLGYTF
TRBJ1-1	TRBD1	TRBV19	many	TGTGCCAGTAGTAGTCGACAGGGTTTGACTGAAGCTTTCTTT	CASSSRQGLTEAFF
TRBJ2-3	.	TRBV15	few	TGTGCCACCAGCAGAGACAGGGTAGGCAGCACAGATACGCAGTATTTT	CATSRDRVGSTDTQYF
TRBJ1-1	.	TRBV4-1	many	TGCGCCAGCAGCCATGCAGGGGAGGGCACTGAAGCTTTCTTT	CASSHAGEGTEAFF
TRBJ2-3	.	TRBV10-2	.	TGCGCCAGCAGTGAGTCGCGGACAGCTAGCACAGATACGCAGTATTTT	CASSESRTASTDTQYF
TRBJ2-2	TRBD2	TRBV7-2	.	TGTGCCAGCAGCTTAGGTCAGGGAGGGTCCGGGGAGCTGTTTTTT	CASSLGQGGSGELFF
TRBJ1-3	TRBD1	TRBV9	many	TGTGCCAGCAGCGTGGGACAGGGAGGAAACACCATATATTTT	CASSVGQGGNTIYF
TRBJ2-7	.	TRBV11-3	.	TGTGCCAGCAGCTTAGTGCACGGTAATGAGCAGTACTTC	CASSLVHGNEQYF
TRBJ1-6	.	TRBV9	many	TGTGCCAGCAGCGTAACCGACAGTAATAATTCACCCCTCCACTTT	CASSVTDSNNSPLHF
TRBJ2-3	.	TRBV19	.	TGTGCCAGTAGTTCCAGATCAGGGGATACGCAGTATTTT	CASSSRSGDTQYF
TRBJ2-5	.	TRBV29-1	many	TGCAGCGCCGGAAGGGGGAAAGAGACCCAGTACTTC	CSAGRGKETQYF
TRBJ1-2	.	TRBV7-9	few	TGTGCCAGCAGCCGAACTCCGACAGTATATGGCTACACCTTC	CASSRTPTVYGYTF
TRBJ1-1	TRBD1	TRBV7-3	many	TGTGCCAGCCGTGCAGCAGGGGGCAACACTGAAGCTTTCTTT	CASRAAGGNTEAFF
TRBJ1-5	.	TRBV20-1	.	TGCAGTGGGGGAGGGCCAGGGGATGAGCAGCCCCAGCATTTT	CSGGGPGDEQPQHF
TRBJ1-2	.	TRBV2	few	TGTGCCAGCACGGGGGGCTCCTCTAACTATGGCTACACCTTC	CASTGGSSNYGYTF
TRBJ1-2	TRBD1	TRBV3-1	many	TGTGCCAGCAGCGAGACAGGGGAGGGCTACACCTTC	CASSETGEGYTF
TRBJ1-4	.	TRBV20-1	many	TGCAGTGCTAGAGAGGGAACGGTTGAAAAACTGTTTTTT	CSAREGTVEKLFF
TRBJ1-6	TRBD1	TRBV30	.	TGTGCCTGGAGAGGGACAGATTCACCCCTCCACTTT	CAWRGTDSPLHF
TRBJ1-3	.	TRBV6-1	.	TGTGCCAGCAGTGAAGCCGGCGCTACTCGAAACACCATATATTTT	CASSEAGATRNTIYF
TRBJ1-5	.	TRBV19	.	TGTGCCAGTAGGATGTCGAGGAGTCAGCCCCAGCATTTT	CASRMSRSQPQHF
TRBJ1-1	TRBD1	TRBV20-1	many	TGCAGTGCTAGGGCCGACAGGGGGAGGAACACTGAAGCTTTCTTT	CSARADRGRNTEAFF
TRBJ1-5	.	TRBV5-6	few	TGTGCCAGCAGCTTGGGTGGGGTTTGGTGGAGCAATCAGCCCCAGCATTTT	CASSLGGVWWSNQPQHF
TRBJ2-7	TRBD2	TRBV6-5	many	TGTGCCAGCACAAGCGGGGATCAAATAAACGAGCAGTACTTC	CASTSGDQINEQYF
TRBJ2-5	.	TRBV6-5	.	TGTGCCAGCAGTTACGAGAGGAGGCAGGGAAAGGGAGAGACCCAGTACTTC	CASSYERRQGKGETQYF
TRBJ2-7	TRBD1	TRBV7-2	many	TGTGCCAGCAGCCCGTCCGGGACAGGGGGCCACGAGCAGTACTTC	CASSPSGTGGHEQYF
TRBJ2-3	.	TRBV7-2	.	TGTGCCAGCAGCTTAGCGCGGAACACAGATACGCAGTATTTT	CASSLARNTDTQYF
TRBJ1-2	TRBD1	TRBV29-1	.	TGCAGCGTATCACCGGGACAGGGGAACTATGGCTACACCTTC	CSVSPGQGNYGYTF
TRBJ2-5	TRBD2	TRBV2	many	TGTGCCAGCAGTGAGTCTAGCGGGGGGGCAGGAGAGACCCAGTACTTC	CASSESSGGAGETQYF
TRBJ2-1	.	TRBV29-1	.	TGCAGCGTTGACGGGGACCCTTACAATGAGCAGTTCTTC	CSVDGDPYNEQFF
TRBJ2-7	.	TRBV25-1	.	TGTGCCAGCAGTGAAGACACCGCGATCTACGAGCAGTACTTC	CASSEDTAIYEQYF
TRBJ1-5	.	TRBV25-1	.	TGTGCCAGCAGTTTATCGGTGGGAAAGCCCCAGCATTTT	CASSLSVGKPQHF
TRBJ1-3	.	TRBV2	many	TGTGCCAGCAGTCAGGCGAAAACCTCTGGAAACACCATATATTTT	CASSQAKTSGNTIYF
TRBJ1-5	.	TRBV19	many	TGTGCCAGTAGTAGACGTCAGGGGAATGGCAATCAGCCCCAGCATTTT	CASSRRQGNGNQPQHF
TRBJ2-1	.	TRBV7-9	.	TGTGCCAGCAGCTTAGATCCAGGGTGGGGCAATGAGCAGTTCTTC	CASSLDPGWGNEQFF
TRBJ1-3	.	TRBV7-9	many	TGTGCCAGCAGCTACACCCTCCGGGACTCTGGAAACACCATATATTTT	CASSYTLRDSGNTIYF
TRBJ1-3	.	TRBV29-1	.	TGCAGCTTGGGGGGCGAAGGAAACACCATATATTTT	CSLGGEGNTIYF
TRBJ2-2	.	TRBV12-3/TRBV12-4	many	TGTGCCAGCCAATCGAACACCGGGGAGCTGTTTTTT	CASQSNTGELFF
TRBJ1-1	.	TRBV7-6	many	TGTGCCAGCAGCCCAGGCCGGGGTCCCTACACTGAAGCTTTCTTT	CASSPGRGPYTEAFF
TRBJ1-1	.	TRBV7-9	few	TGTGCCAGCAGCCAAGATATCACGCAGGGGACCTATATGAACACTGAAGCTTTCTTT	CASSQDITQGTYMNTEAFF
TRBJ2-7	.	TRBV7-9	many	TGTGCCAGCAGGGACGACTCCTACGAGCAGTACTTC	CASRDDSYEQYF
TRBJ2-1	TRBD2	TRBV2	many	TGTGCCAGCAGTGAAGGGGCTAGCGGCGAGCAGTTCTTC	CASSEGASGEQFF
TRBJ2-2	TRBD2	TRBV29-1	.	TGCAGCGTTCCCCACCTAGCGGGAGTAGGGTCCGGGGAGCTGTTTTTT	CSVPHLAGVGSGELFF
TRBJ1-1	.	TRBV13	few	TGTGCCAGCAGCTTAGGCAGGGCCGGGGGCACTGAAGCTTTCTTT	CASSLGRAGGTEAFF
TRBJ1-5	TRBD1	TRBV6-1	.	TGTGCCAGCAGTCGGGACAGGACCCAGGGACAGCCCCAGCATTTT	CASSRDRTQGQPQHF
TRBJ2-7	TRBD2	TRBV6-5	many	TGTGCCAGCAGCCGCACTAGCGGGAGTCTCGAGCAGTACTTC	CASSRTSGSLEQYF
TRBJ1-5	.	TRBV6-5	few	TGTGCCCGCAGCCCTACTCAAGGAAATCAGCCCCAGCATTTT	CARSPTQGNQPQHF
TRBJ2-5	.	TRBV7-9	.	TGTGCCAGCAGCCAAAGGACCGATCCGGAGACCCAGTACTTC	CASSQRTDPETQYF